These T cell receptor beta chains were read from a single sample in a study of cytotoxic CD8 clonotypes in ibrutinib-treated CLL. Libraries were prepared by immunoSEQ multiplex PCR; TCRdb keeps only in-frame clonotypes and omits some of them. The table includes about 300,000 clones, around 77% detected once. This material consisted of PBMCs, taken at disease progression, from a patient treated with ibrutinib. Every receptor here comes from a human donor with chronic lymphocytic leukemia. Each CDR3 is given with its conserved first and last residue. Fields, in order: V gene, J gene, CDR3 protein.

v_gene: TRBV18
j_gene: TRBJ2-5
CDR3aa: CASSPMAEGETQYF

v_gene: TRBV18
j_gene: TRBJ1-4
CDR3aa: CASSPLSKRGRANEKLFF

v_gene: TRBV10-2
j_gene: TRBJ2-7
CDR3aa: CASRGWRKYEQYF

v_gene: TRBV2
j_gene: TRBJ1-4
CDR3aa: CASSGRTAGEKLFF

v_gene: TRBV6-5
j_gene: TRBJ2-7
CDR3aa: CASSASGLLWEQYF

v_gene: TRBV5-6
j_gene: TRBJ2-3
CDR3aa: CASSLGGHLRDTQYF

v_gene: TRBV7-8
j_gene: TRBJ2-7
CDR3aa: CASSPGTGFFYEQYF

v_gene: TRBV6-6
j_gene: TRBJ1-2
CDR3aa: CASSIDTGNYGYTF

v_gene: TRBV27
j_gene: TRBJ1-5
CDR3aa: CASSFAYSNQPQHF

v_gene: TRBV5-1
j_gene: TRBJ2-7
CDR3aa: CASSLGWGEDEQYF

v_gene: TRBV7-3
j_gene: TRBJ2-5
CDR3aa: CASSLSGTYQETQYF

v_gene: TRBV5-4
j_gene: TRBJ2-3
CDR3aa: CASSRRTGGEDTQYF

v_gene: TRBV5-1
j_gene: TRBJ1-1
CDR3aa: CASSRGDSPEVTFF

v_gene: TRBV4-1
j_gene: TRBJ2-7
CDR3aa: CASSQGLAGGLRFSYEQYF

v_gene: TRBV21-1
j_gene: TRBJ1-4
CDR3aa: CASSHCGQGREKLFF

v_gene: TRBV5-1
j_gene: TRBJ2-7
CDR3aa: CASSFSTSYEQYF

v_gene: TRBV28
j_gene: TRBJ2-7
CDR3aa: CASTLSGLAREQYF

v_gene: TRBV28
j_gene: TRBJ1-2
CDR3aa: CASSARAALYGYTF

v_gene: TRBV11-1
j_gene: TRBJ2-3
CDR3aa: CASSSTSDTQYF

v_gene: TRBV29-1
j_gene: TRBJ2-1
CDR3aa: CSVRRLAVYNEQFF

v_gene: TRBV5-1
j_gene: TRBJ2-7
CDR3aa: CASSWDRGKIYEQYF

v_gene: TRBV2
j_gene: TRBJ2-3
CDR3aa: CASSSGGAGGDTQYF

v_gene: TRBV4-1
j_gene: TRBJ1-1
CDR3aa: CASSHAAGMDTEAFF

v_gene: TRBV5-1
j_gene: TRBJ1-1
CDR3aa: CASSRDRGRGTEAFF

v_gene: TRBV11-2
j_gene: TRBJ2-1
CDR3aa: CASSLLVGGMSHEQFF

v_gene: TRBV30
j_gene: TRBJ2-2
CDR3aa: CALTGLQTGELFF

v_gene: TRBV29-1
j_gene: TRBJ2-7
CDR3aa: CSVEDRTSGTYEQYF

v_gene: TRBV9
j_gene: TRBJ2-7
CDR3aa: CASSVGQGASEQYF

v_gene: TRBV5-1
j_gene: TRBJ1-4
CDR3aa: CASSWGIAQGEKLFF

v_gene: TRBV11-2
j_gene: TRBJ2-7
CDR3aa: CASSWDRTLYEQYF

v_gene: TRBV7-6
j_gene: TRBJ1-5
CDR3aa: CASSLGGFRQPQHF

v_gene: TRBV25-1
j_gene: TRBJ1-1
CDR3aa: CASSTRGGPYTEAFF

v_gene: TRBV9
j_gene: TRBJ2-3
CDR3aa: CASSVRQTADTQYF

v_gene: TRBV29-1
j_gene: TRBJ1-1
CDR3aa: CSVHRYTEAFF

v_gene: TRBV25-1
j_gene: TRBJ2-7
CDR3aa: CASSQQTFTGTGGYEQYF

v_gene: TRBV5-1
j_gene: TRBJ1-2
CDR3aa: CASSLAGGIPGGYTF

v_gene: TRBV4-1
j_gene: TRBJ1-1
CDR3aa: CASSQMMGGFNTEAFF

v_gene: TRBV11-2
j_gene: TRBJ2-6
CDR3aa: CASSFTLGSGANVLTF

v_gene: TRBV30
j_gene: TRBJ2-7
CDR3aa: CAWSVTAYEQYF

v_gene: TRBV5-6
j_gene: TRBJ2-1
CDR3aa: CASSLAGTGGFNEQFF

v_gene: TRBV7-7
j_gene: TRBJ2-7
CDR3aa: CASSPPGNSYEQYF

v_gene: TRBV27
j_gene: TRBJ2-2
CDR3aa: CASRFTVGELFF

v_gene: TRBV10-3
j_gene: TRBJ1-4
CDR3aa: CAISQSGTGNEKLFF

v_gene: TRBV5-1
j_gene: TRBJ1-2
CDR3aa: CASSLGGGGNLNGYTF

v_gene: TRBV7-2
j_gene: TRBJ1-4
CDR3aa: CASSNQRTGDPPTNEKLFF

v_gene: TRBV7-6
j_gene: TRBJ1-3
CDR3aa: CASSAPSPGNTIYF

v_gene: TRBV6-1
j_gene: TRBJ1-5
CDR3aa: CASRADLLQPQHF

v_gene: TRBV4-1
j_gene: TRBJ2-3
CDR3aa: CASSQDWAPPRTDTQYF

v_gene: TRBV18
j_gene: TRBJ2-1
CDR3aa: CASSPYSSGPSSYNEQFF

v_gene: TRBV19
j_gene: TRBJ1-2
CDR3aa: CASSIQNHYGYTF

v_gene: TRBV5-1
j_gene: TRBJ2-7
CDR3aa: CASSLVQGAYEQYF

v_gene: TRBV6-5
j_gene: TRBJ2-2
CDR3aa: CASSYSGTNTGELFF

v_gene: TRBV7-2
j_gene: TRBJ2-4
CDR3aa: CASSPGLEAKNIQYF

v_gene: TRBV7-2
j_gene: TRBJ2-5
CDR3aa: CASSLVGQGFGETQYF

v_gene: TRBV10-1
j_gene: TRBJ2-3
CDR3aa: CASNLSSQITDTQYF

v_gene: TRBV6-5
j_gene: TRBJ2-1
CDR3aa: CASRTFSGGYNEQFF

v_gene: TRBV29-1
j_gene: TRBJ2-1
CDR3aa: CSFSHKGTYNEQFF

v_gene: TRBV10-3
j_gene: TRBJ2-7
CDR3aa: CAISESGGGHSYEQYF

v_gene: TRBV28
j_gene: TRBJ2-2
CDR3aa: CASTRDRVTGELFF